This paragraph reports one TCR beta chain. The antigen it binds to is not known. No base qualities exist here, and no much larger clone lies one base off it. The data are from a study of cytomegalovirus exposure and HLA in healthy donors (dated by TCRdb to about 2017). Describing the broader study: An earlier analysis of several hundred of the donors reported about 250 Gb of sequence data and more than 90 million unique TCR beta sequences from about 179 million T cells. The number of typed donors differed by locus: roughly 629-640 for A, B, C, DRB1 and DQB1; approximately 540 for DQA1; roughly 600 for DPA1; and about 450 for DPB1. Of the roughly 420 genotyped donors, over 80% were placed in the genetic ancestry cluster associated with self-reported Caucasian donors. The study was designed to test whether signatures of past pathogen exposure could be identified by cataloging public T cell receptors. Both class I and class II loci were covered by HLA typing, at four-digit resolution. The study combined high-throughput TCR immunosequencing, statistical association of individual TCRs with disease status, and machine learning to predict cytomegalovirus infection status. An earlier analysis of more than 450 of the donors used high-throughput TCR beta sequencing to judge whether each TCR beta V gene segment behaved as functional or pseudogenic. All discovery cohort repertoires had been generated using a single sequencing platform. Four to six DR-DQ haplotypes were handled as single units for association and clustering because linkage in the cohort was strong. Along with the roughly 700-subject first cohort, a separate validation cohort of 120 different subjects was used. Among some 400 genotyped donors of the cohort, an average of about 240,000 unique TCR beta nucleotide sequences were sequenced per donor, 15% to 20% of them non-productive. About 300 gigabases of sequencing data and 80 million or so unique TCR sequences were included in an early release covering around 650 HLA-typed donors. Rather than using new phenotypic data, the later analysis identified candidate immune exposures from TCR beta sequences and from how often those sequences occurred across donors. In a later analysis, previously published TCR beta repertoires from 666 donors were re-analyzed and high-resolution HLA genotyping was added so that TCR occurrence patterns could be studied. Genome-wide SNP genotypes for about three fifths of the roughly 670 donors were used in a later genetic analysis, which treated that subset as a discovery cohort. The study used immunosequencing to profile the T cell repertoires of 666 subjects and linked those repertoires to cytomegalovirus serostatus. Donor age, sex, ethnicity and CMV serostatus were compiled together with the repertoire data. The paper's findings and limits, for the study overall: In a later genetic analysis, fewer N-insertions in productive TCRs were reported among donors in an Asian-associated ancestry cluster than the 666-donor mean. In an earlier analysis of fewer than 700 of the donors, most TCR beta V segments appeared in productive rearrangements about 87% or about 30% of the time, broadly matching IMGT annotations. Linkage disequilibrium might explain the correlated functional status among segregating V segments, but an unknown experimental factor could not be ruled out. A later analysis associated roughly 17,000 TCR beta sequences with specific HLA alleles at a false discovery rate of 0.05. According to a later analysis, TCR association rates differed among HLA loci, with DRB1 alleles showing the most associated TCRs and HLA-C alleles showing the fewest. A total of 150 or so TCR beta chains were listed by the study as associated with cytomegalovirus. Several of the top co-occurrence clusters appeared to be linked to parvovirus B19, influenza, CMV and Epstein-Barr virus, according to a later analysis. In a later analysis, HLA-associated TCR beta chains showed more clonal expansion and lower generation probabilities than non-associated chains that were equally common. Immune exposure information for the cohort was limited to CMV serostatus. While some public TCRs were present in many individuals, most TCR sequences turned up only very rarely across donors. Most CMV-associated TCR beta chains appeared to be HLA-restricted in a later analysis, and the HLA associations seemed to be driven largely by CMV exposure. The authors suggested that the approach could potentially be extended to other disease states and immunological phenotypes. Cytomegalovirus status was reported to be diagnosed by the classifier with high specificity and sensitivity in both the original and validation cohorts. A later genetic analysis associated a missense DCLRE1C variant with V-gene and J-gene trimming of TCR beta chains, and an independent cohort replicated the association. A group of highly shared sequence variants was considered likely to be a technical artifact of the sequencing pipeline. The earlier analysis of fewer than 750 of the donors excluded fewer than 20 rarely observed V segments, including chromosome 9 orphons, because counts were too low. Roughly uniform sequencing depth across donors was assumed in presence/absence analyses, although this assumption may not hold. In vitro tests confirmed that three of the cytomegalovirus-associated TCR beta chains recognize cytomegalovirus antigens. Assigning TCR associations to individual alleles was difficult when HLA alleles, especially DR and DQ, strongly co-occurred. Because HLA typing was missing for some donors at each locus, association tests included only the typed subset. Some IMGT-functional V segments, including TRBV6-2 and TRBV6-3, could not be distinguished by the 87-base-pair reads and were therefore excluded. This cohort had only TCR beta chains sequenced, and the lack of alpha or paired-chain data limited which features could be detected. A further reported finding was that TCR beta sequences accurately predicted the HLA-A and HLA-B alleles for most subjects in the first cohort.

The cohort comprised around 700 healthy bone marrow donors. At the time of sampling, every cohort member was nominally healthy, though immune exposures that went unrecorded were likely present. The donor tested CMV seronegative and was one of the 352 seronegative cohort members. A peripheral blood sample was provided by each donor, and peripheral blood mononuclear cells were used for TCR beta sequencing. The Qiagen DNeasy Blood Extraction Kit was used to extract genomic DNA from the blood cell samples. Libraries came from the immunoSEQ multiplex PCR assay. The multiplex PCR relied on a mix of 60 forward primers for TCR Vbeta segments and 13 reverse primers for TCR Jbeta segments. A multiplex PCR assay on genomic DNA amplified the CDR3 region of rearranged TCR beta genes. The Illumina HiSeq System was used to sequence the amplified TCR beta libraries as 87-base-pair reads. In the original analysis: In a later analysis, roughly 80 million unique TCR beta chains were counted across the approximately 640 repertoires, and roughly 11 million of these chains were shared by at least two donors. Raw reads were error-corrected and collapsed into unique sequences with a nearest-neighbor algorithm that merged closely related sequences to remove PCR and sequencing errors. CDR3 sequences were aligned to IMGT reference sequences to assign V, D and J gene segments. For a sequence to be retained, a match of at least six nucleotides was required to both a V gene segment and a J gene segment. Rearrangements were called productive when the CDR3 lacked stop codons and stayed in frame with V and J; all others were non-productive. Following IMGT convention, CDR3 was defined as the stretch from the second conserved V-encoded cysteine to the conserved J-encoded phenylalanine. The earlier analysis of 500 to 600 of the donors excluded sequences that lacked an unambiguous match to a single V gene segment. In an earlier analysis of several hundred of the donors, V segments were called functional above 56.7% productive rearrangements and were called segregating when the between-donor standard deviation exceeded 5%. A statistical classification framework was developed to diagnose cytomegalovirus status using the catalog of TCR beta chain sequences. In a later analysis, V and J genes were assigned by comparing TCR nucleotide sequences against IMGT/GENE-DB human TR gene sequences. Using the TCRdist pipeline, a later analysis assigned CDR3 sequences along with most-parsimonious VDJ recombination scenarios. In a later analysis, each TCR beta chain was defined by its CDR3 amino acid sequence together with its V-gene family, and reads lacking a unique V-gene family were excluded. In a later analysis, 450 to 600 highly shared, low-generation-probability nucleotide sequences were removed to address suspected cross-contamination and a sequencing artifact. In a later analysis, a clonal expansion index for each public chain was calculated from normalized within-repertoire ranks of inferred template counts. A later analysis computed generation probabilities with a VDJ recombination model fitted to out-of-frame rearrangements, and checked the results against IGoR. In a later analysis, TCR-TCR, TCR-HLA and TCR-CMV co-occurrence was scored with hypergeometric tests, and a repertoire-size bias correction was applied to TCR pairs. In a later analysis, false discovery rates were estimated by permuting HLA or CMV assignments 20 times. In a later analysis, co-occurring TCRs were grouped with DBSCAN, and TCRdist sequence similarity was added when clustering was performed within HLA-allele-positive subsets. Repertoires with fewer than 30,000 or more than 120,000 public chains, plus five repertoires with anomalous nucleotide sharing, were excluded from co-occurrence clustering. The clones in this table, taken by TCRdb from immuneACCESS, are in-frame only. Not every clone is retained; where verified, under half of the shortfall comes from an unresolved V gene, and the cause of the rest is unknown. The DNA was the basis for D and trimming; V, J and clone size are from that table. Present in this sample are about 200,000 clones, approximately 80% of which were seen just once. The ten largest make up 1.5% to 2% of the sample.

The junction carries 23 bases between V and J, which are trimmed by 5 bases and 4 bases respectively. The CDR3 numbers 18 residues from cysteine through phenylalanine. The DNA shown is the 54-base CDR3, in frame from base 1. The germline V gene provides CDR1 MDHEN and CDR2 SYDVKM. This TCR derives from a man over 45 in good health and CMV-seronegative. Here the chain combines TRBV28 and TRBJ1-4; confidence is insufficient to name the D gene. Source material: PBMCs. The DNA sequence is as follows: TGTGCCAGCAGTACTCCCCTCTCCGGGGAGGCGATTAATGAAAAACTGTTTTTT. This sequence encodes CASSTPLSGEAINEKLFF.